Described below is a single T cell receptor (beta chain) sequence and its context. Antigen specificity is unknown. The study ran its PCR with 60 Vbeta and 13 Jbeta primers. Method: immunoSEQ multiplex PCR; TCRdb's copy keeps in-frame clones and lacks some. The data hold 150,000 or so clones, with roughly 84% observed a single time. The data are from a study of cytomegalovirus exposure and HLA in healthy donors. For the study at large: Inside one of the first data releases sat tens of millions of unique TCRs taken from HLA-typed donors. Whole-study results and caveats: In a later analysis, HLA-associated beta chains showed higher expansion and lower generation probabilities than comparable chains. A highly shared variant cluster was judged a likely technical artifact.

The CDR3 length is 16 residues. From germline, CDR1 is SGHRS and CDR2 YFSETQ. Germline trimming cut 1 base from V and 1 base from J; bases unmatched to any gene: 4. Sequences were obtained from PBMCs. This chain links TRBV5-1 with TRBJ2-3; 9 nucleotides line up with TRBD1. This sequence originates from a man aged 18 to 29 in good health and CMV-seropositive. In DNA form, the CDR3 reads TGCGCCAGCAGCTTGACAGGGGGCTTGGGCACAGATACGCAGTATTTT. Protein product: CASSLTGGLGTDTQYF. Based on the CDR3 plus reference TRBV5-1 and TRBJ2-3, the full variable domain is KAGVTQTPRYLIKTRGQQVTLSCSPISGHRSVSWYQQTPGQGLQFLFEYFSETQRNKGNFPGRFSGRQFSNSRSEMNVSTLELGDSALYLCASSLTGGLGTDTQYFGPGTRLTVL.